The source of this TCR beta chain is a study of shared clonotypes between healthy human individuals. TCRdb's copy holds only in-frame clones and misses some; the assay was immunoSEQ multiplex PCR. The data contain 600,000 to 800,000 clones, roughly two thirds of them seen just once; the ten biggest clones take up more than 1.5%. This CDR3 has 14 amino acids. CDR1 is WSHSY, CDR2 SAAADI, per germline. The V gene end was trimmed by 3 bases and the J gene end by 8 bases; junction bases not matched to a gene: 9. The J gene is TRBJ1-2, the V gene TRBV10-2, with 7 bases aligning to TRBD1. This receptor was obtained from a woman aged 30 to 39 in good health. Input material: memory CD4+ T cells sorted from blood. The sample's subset: CD45RA-negative fraction. CDR3 in DNA: TGCGCCAGCAGTGATTGGCAGGGGGAAGAGGGCTACACCTTC. It codes for CASSDWQGEEGYTF.